This T cell receptor beta chain came from a study of T cell responses to AZD1222 COVID-19 vaccine. Analysis merged second doses at about 4 or about 12 weeks. Looked up from germline, CDR1 is DFQATT and CDR2 is SNEGSKA (reference sequence). This CDR3 spans 13 amino acids. The V gene lost 3 bases and the J gene lost 2 bases, with 8 bases spanning the gap. Study-wide results and limits: Donors in the cohort were predominantly white British and more often female, and clonal diversity was possibly underestimated. Increases in Spike-specific TCR breadth and depth were seen after two AZD1222 doses.

The data were produced by immunoSEQ multiplex PCR, yet TCRdb's version contains in-frame clones alone and is incomplete. This repertoire shows about 150,000 clones, 91% found once; its top ten account for roughly 3.8%. In this sample, this clone turned up once. Its antigen is unknown. The sequencing used peripheral blood, collected 28 days after the second AZD1222 dose. The chain couples TRBV20-1 to TRBJ1-5; D gene uncertain. The sequence was obtained from an adult who received the AZD1222 COVID-19 vaccine. CDR3 DNA sequence: TGCAGTGCTAGTAATGATGGCAATCAGCCCCAGCATTTT. This translates into CSASNDGNQPQHF.